The T cell receptor beta chain described here comes from a study of metastatic and nonmetastatic thyroid tumors. Prior to thyroid surgery, none of the patients had received any treatment. TCRdb called clones again from the PCR reads with MiXCR. Of approximately 10,000 clones listed, under 40% are singletons. V was clipped by 8 bases and J by 1 base, with 16 bases between them. The CDR3 contains 15 residues. From germline, CDR1 is KGHSH and CDR2 LQKENI. The chain links TRBV18 to TRBJ2-3; D possibly matches TRBD1 or TRBD2 (6 bases each). The origin of this receptor is a female donor with papillary thyroid cancer or a benign thyroid nodule (not recorded which). Some clones in this sample may be carry-over from other donors' samples. What was sequenced was tumor tissue. The CDR3 reads CASRRLGGRTDTQYF. The CDR3 nucleotides read TGTGCCAGCCGACGACTAGGGGGGCGCACAGATACGCAGTATTTT.